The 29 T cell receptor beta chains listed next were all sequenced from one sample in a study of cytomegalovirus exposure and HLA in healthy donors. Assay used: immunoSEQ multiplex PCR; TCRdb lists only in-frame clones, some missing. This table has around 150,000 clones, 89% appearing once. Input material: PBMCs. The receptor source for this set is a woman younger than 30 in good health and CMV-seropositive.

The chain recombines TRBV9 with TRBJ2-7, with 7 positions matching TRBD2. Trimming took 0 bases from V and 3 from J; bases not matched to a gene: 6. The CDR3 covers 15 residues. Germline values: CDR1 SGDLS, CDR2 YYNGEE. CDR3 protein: CASSVGRESGYEQYF. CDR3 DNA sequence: TGTGCCAGCAGCGTAGGGCGGGAGTCGGGCTACGAGCAGTACTTC. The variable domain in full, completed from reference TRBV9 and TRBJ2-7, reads DSGVTQTPKHLITATGQRVTLRCSPRSGDLSVYWYQQSLDQGLQFLIQYYNGEERAKGNILERFSAQQFPDLHSELNLSSLELGDSALYFCASSVGRESGYEQYFGPGTRLTVT.

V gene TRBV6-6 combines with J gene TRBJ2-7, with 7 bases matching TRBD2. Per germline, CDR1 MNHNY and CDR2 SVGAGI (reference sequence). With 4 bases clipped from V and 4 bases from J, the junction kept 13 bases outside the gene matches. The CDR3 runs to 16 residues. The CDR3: CASSFPSGGYFYEQYF. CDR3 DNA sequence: TGTGCCAGCAGTTTCCCCTCGGGGGGTTACTTTTACGAGCAGTACTTC.

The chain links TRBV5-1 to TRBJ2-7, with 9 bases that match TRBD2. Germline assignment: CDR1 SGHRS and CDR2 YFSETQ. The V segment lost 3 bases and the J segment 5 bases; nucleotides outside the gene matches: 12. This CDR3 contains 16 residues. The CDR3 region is CASSSHFSGSLDEQYF. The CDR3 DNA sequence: TGCGCCAGCAGCTCACATTTTAGCGGGAGTCTGGACGAGCAGTACTTC.

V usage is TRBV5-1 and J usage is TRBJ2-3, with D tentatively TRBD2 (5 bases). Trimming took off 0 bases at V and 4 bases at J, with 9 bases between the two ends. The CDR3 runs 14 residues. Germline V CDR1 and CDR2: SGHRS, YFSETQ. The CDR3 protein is CASSLGAGSDTQYF. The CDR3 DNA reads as TGCGCCAGCAGCTTGGGTGCGGGCTCAGATACGCAGTATTTT.

CDR3 DNA: TGTGCCTGGAGTACTCCAAGGACAGGGGGCAACTATGGCTACACCTTC. Translation: CAWSTPRTGGNYGYTF. The chain employs TRBV30 and TRBJ1-2; 11 nucleotides line up with TRBD1. The ends lost 2 bases at V and 2 bases at J; junction bases unmatched: 7. Germline CDR1 and CDR2: GTSNPN and SVGIG (reference sequence). This CDR3 is built from 16 residues. Looking up the rest from reference TRBV30 and TRBJ1-2 gives the full variable domain: SQTIHQWPATLVQPVGSPLSLECTVEGTSNPNLYWYRQAAGRGLQLLFYSVGIGQISSEVPQNLSASRPQDRQFILSSKKLLLSDSGFYLCAWSTPRTGGNYGYTFGSGTRLTVV.

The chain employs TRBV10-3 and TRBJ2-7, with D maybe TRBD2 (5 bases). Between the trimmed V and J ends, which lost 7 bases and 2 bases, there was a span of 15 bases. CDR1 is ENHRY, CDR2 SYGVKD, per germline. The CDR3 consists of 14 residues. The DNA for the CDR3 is TGTGCCATCACCCCCCTCGGAGGTACCTACGAGCAGTACTTC. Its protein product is CAITPLGGTYEQYF.

The CDR3 protein is CSVAIGNRKVNEQFF. CDR3 nucleotides: TGCAGCGTTGCAATCGGAAACAGGAAGGTAAATGAGCAGTTCTTC. This rearrangement joins TRBV29-1 to TRBJ2-1; a possible D gene is TRBD1 (5 bases). This CDR3 is built from 15 residues. V lost 4 bases and J 7 bases, leaving 20 bases between the germline ends. Germline lookup yields CDR1 SQVTM and CDR2 ANQGSEA.

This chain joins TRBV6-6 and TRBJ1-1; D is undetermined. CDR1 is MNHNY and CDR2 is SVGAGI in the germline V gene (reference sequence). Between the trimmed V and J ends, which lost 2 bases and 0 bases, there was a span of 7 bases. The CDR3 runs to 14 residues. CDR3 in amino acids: CASSYGLMNTEAFF. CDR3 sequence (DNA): TGTGCCAGCAGTTACGGACTCATGAACACTGAAGCTTTCTTT.

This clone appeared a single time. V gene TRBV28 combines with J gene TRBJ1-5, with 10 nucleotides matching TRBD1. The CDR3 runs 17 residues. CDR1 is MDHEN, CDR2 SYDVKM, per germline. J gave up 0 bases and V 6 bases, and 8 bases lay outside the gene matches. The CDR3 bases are TGTGCCAGCAGCCAGGACAGGGGGGGAGATAGCAATCAGCCCCAGCATTTT. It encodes CASSQDRGGDSNQPQHF.

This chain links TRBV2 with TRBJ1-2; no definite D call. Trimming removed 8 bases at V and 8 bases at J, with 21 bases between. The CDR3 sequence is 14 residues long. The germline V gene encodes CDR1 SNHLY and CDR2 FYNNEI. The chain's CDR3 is CASLPTSAARGYTF. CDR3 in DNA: TGTGCCAGCCTCCCGACCAGCGCAGCTCGGGGCTACACCTTC.

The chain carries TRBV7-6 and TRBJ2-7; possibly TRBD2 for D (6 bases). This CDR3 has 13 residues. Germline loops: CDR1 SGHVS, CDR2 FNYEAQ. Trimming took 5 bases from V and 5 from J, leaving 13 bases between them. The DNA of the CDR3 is TGTGCCAGCAGCGAACCCGGAGGGGACGAGCAGTACTTC. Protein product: CASSEPGGDEQYF.

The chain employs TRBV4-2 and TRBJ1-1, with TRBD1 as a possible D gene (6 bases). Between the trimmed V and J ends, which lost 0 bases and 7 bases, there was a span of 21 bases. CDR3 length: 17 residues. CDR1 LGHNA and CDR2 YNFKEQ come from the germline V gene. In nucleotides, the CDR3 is TGTGCCAGCAGCCAAGATGAAGGCACAGGGTATCCCTATGAAGCTTTCTTT. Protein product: CASSQDEGTGYPYEAFF.

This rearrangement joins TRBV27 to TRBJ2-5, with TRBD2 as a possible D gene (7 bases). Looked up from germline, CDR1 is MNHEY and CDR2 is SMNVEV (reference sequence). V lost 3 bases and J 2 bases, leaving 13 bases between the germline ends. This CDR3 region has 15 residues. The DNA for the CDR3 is TGTGCCAGCAGTTTGCAGGAGGGGGGGCAAGAGACCCAGTACTTC. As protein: CASSLQEGGQETQYF.

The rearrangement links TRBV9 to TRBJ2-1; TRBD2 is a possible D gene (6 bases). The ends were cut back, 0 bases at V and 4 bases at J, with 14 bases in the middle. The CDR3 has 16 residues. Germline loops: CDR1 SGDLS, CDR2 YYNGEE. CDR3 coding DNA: TGTGCCAGCAGCGTAGCTTTGCGGGACGGATACAATGAGCAGTTCTTC. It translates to CASSVALRDGYNEQFF.

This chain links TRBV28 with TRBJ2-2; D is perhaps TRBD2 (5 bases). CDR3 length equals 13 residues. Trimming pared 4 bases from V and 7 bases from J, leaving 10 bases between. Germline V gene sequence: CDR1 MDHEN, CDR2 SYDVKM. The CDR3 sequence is CASSSTSNGELFF. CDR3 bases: TGTGCCAGCAGTTCAACTAGTAACGGGGAGCTGTTTTTT.

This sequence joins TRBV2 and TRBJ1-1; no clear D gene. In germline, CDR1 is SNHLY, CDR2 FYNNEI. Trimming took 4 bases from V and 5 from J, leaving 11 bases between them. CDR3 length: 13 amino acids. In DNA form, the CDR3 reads TGTGCCAGCAGTGCCGAGGTTAGGACTGAAGCTTTCTTT. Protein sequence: CASSAEVRTEAFF. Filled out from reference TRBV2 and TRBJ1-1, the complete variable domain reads EPEVTQTPSHQVTQMGQEVILRCVPISNHLYFYWYRQILGQKVEFLVSFYNNEISEKSEIFDDQFSVERPDGSNFTLKIRSTKLEDSAMYFCASSAEVRTEAFFGQGTRLTVV.

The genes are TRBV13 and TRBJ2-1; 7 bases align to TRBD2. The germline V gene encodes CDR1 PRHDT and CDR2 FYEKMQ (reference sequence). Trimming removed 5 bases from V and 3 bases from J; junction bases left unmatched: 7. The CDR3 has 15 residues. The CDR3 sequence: CASSAIIAGYNEQFF. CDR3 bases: TGTGCCAGCAGCGCGATAATAGCGGGCTACAATGAGCAGTTCTTC.

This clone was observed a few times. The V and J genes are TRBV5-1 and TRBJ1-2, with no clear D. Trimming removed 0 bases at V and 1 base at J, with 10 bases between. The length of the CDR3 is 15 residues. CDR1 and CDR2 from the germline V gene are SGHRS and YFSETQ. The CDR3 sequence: CASSLVVGVNYGYTF. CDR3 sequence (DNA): TGCGCCAGCAGCTTGGTTGTCGGGGTTAACTATGGCTACACCTTC.

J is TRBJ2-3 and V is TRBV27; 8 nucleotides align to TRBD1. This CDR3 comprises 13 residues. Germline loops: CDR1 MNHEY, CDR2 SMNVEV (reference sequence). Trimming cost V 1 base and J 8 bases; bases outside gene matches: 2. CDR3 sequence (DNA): TGTGCCAGCAGTTTATTCAGGGGGCTTACGCAGTATTTT. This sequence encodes CASSLFRGLTQYF.

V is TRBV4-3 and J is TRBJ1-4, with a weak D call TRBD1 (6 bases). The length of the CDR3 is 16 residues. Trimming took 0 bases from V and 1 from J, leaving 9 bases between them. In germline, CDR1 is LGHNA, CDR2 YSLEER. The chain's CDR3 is CASSQDVGGTNEKLFF. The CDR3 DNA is TGCGCCAGCAGCCAAGATGTAGGGGGAACTAATGAAAAACTGTTTTTT.

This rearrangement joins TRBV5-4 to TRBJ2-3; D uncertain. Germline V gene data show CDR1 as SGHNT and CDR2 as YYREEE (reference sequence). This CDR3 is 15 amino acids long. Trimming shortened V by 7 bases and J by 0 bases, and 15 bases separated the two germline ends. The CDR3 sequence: CASLRGGTSTDTQYF. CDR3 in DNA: TGTGCCAGCCTAAGAGGCGGAACTAGCACAGATACGCAGTATTTT. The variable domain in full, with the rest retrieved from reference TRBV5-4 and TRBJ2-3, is ETGVTQSPTHLIKTRGQQVTLRCSSQSGHNTVSWYQQALGQGPQFIFQYYREEENGRGNFPPRFSGLQFPNYSSELNVNALELDDSALYLCASLRGGTSTDTQYFGPGTRLTVL.

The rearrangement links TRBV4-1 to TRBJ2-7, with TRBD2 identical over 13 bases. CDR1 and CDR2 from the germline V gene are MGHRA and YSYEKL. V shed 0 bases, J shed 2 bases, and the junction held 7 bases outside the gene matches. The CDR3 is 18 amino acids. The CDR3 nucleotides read TGCGCCAGCAGCCAAGAACCTCCGGGACTAGCGGGAACCTACGAGCAGTACTTC. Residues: CASSQEPPGLAGTYEQYF.

The CDR3 is CASSDTTSGRVAPYEQYF. CDR3 coding DNA: TGTGCCAGCAGCGACACGACTAGCGGGAGGGTGGCCCCCTACGAGCAGTACTTC. The chain uses TRBV13 and TRBJ2-7; TRBD2 aligns across 14 bases. The CDR3 sequence is 18 residues long. CDR1 PRHDT and CDR2 FYEKMQ come from the germline V gene (reference sequence). V lost 5 bases and J lost 2; bases outside the gene matches: 11.

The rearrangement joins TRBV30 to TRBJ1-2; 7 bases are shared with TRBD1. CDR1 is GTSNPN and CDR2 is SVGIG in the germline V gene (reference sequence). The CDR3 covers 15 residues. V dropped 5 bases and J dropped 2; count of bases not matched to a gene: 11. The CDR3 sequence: CAWALGRGSNYGYTF. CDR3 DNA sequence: TGTGCCTGGGCGCTAGGCAGGGGGTCCAACTATGGCTACACCTTC.

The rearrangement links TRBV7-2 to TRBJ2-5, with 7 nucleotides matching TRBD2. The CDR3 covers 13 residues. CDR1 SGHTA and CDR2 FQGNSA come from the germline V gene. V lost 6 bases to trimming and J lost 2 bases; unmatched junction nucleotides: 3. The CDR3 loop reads CASSRGLQETQYF. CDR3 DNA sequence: TGTGCCAGCAGTAGGGGACTACAAGAGACCCAGTACTTC.

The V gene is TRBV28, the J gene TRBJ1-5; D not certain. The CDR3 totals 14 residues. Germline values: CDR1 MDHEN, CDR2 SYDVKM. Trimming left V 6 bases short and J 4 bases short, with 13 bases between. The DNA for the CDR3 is TGTGCCAGCAGCGTCAGTAATGTAAATCAGCCCCAGCATTTT. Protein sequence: CASSVSNVNQPQHF. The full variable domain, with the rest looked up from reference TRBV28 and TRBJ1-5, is DVKVTQSSRYLVKRTGEKVFLECVQDMDHENMFWYRQDPGLGLRLIYFSYDVKMKEKGDIPEGYSVSREKKERFSLILESASTNQTSMYLCASSVSNVNQPQHFGDGTRLSIL.

The CDR3 DNA follows: TGTGCCAGCAGCGGGGGGCTCTCCTACGAGCAGTACTTC. Protein sequence: CASSGGLSYEQYF. The rearrangement joins TRBV6-1 to TRBJ2-7; the D gene is possibly TRBD2 (7 bases). The V end lost 6 bases, the J end lost 0 bases, and 9 bases lay between the germline ends. The CDR3 runs 13 residues. CDR1 is MNHNS, CDR2 SASEGT, per germline.

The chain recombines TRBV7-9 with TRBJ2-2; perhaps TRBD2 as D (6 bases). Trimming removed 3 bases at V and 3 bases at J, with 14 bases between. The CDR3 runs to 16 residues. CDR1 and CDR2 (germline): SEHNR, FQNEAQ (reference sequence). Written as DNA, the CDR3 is TGTGCCAGCAGCTTTCTTCGGGAGATGTACACCGGGGAGCTGTTTTTT. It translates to CASSFLREMYTGELFF.

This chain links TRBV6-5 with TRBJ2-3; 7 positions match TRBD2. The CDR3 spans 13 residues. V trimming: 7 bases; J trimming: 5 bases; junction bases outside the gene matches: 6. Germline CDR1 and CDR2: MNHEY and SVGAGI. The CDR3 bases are TGTGCCAGCAATCCCCCGGGGGGAGATACGCAGTATTTT. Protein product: CASNPPGGDTQYF.